This TCR beta chain appears in the sequencing data of a study of post-analysis software for immune sequencing data. Across the whole study: Relapsing-remitting, secondary progressive and progressive-relapsing forms made up the multiple sclerosis disease courses. Study results and limitations: Controls significantly exceeded multiple sclerosis patients in normalized Chao1 diversity. TRBV segments more frequent in patients than in controls numbered roughly 5 and included TRBV5-6, TRBV5-1 and TRBV20-1. The authors found that F measure strongly co-clustered same-batch samples.

Germline V CDR1 and CDR2: SGHAT, FQNNGV. This CDR3 contains 16 residues. V was pared by 1 base and J by 0 bases, with 7 bases between. This clonotype has at least ten counts. The target antigen is unknown. Sequencing libraries made from TCR beta cDNA carried unique molecular identifiers. Out of roughly 0.95 to 11 million T cells, a few hundred thousand cDNA molecules were generated. TCRdb fed the PCR reads into MiXCR, producing one record per CDR3 protein. Among a few hundred thousand distinct CDR3 sequences listed, 36% were seen once. The rearrangement links TRBV11-2 to TRBJ1-6; D is unclear. The sequenced sample consisted of blood. The sequence was collected from a girl aged 10 to 17 with multiple sclerosis. The CDR3 reads CASSLGRSSYNSPLHF. CDR3 DNA: TGTGCCAGCAGCTTAGGACGAAGCTCCTATAATTCACCCCTCCACTTT.